A single sample is the source of the 32 T cell receptor beta chains below, sequenced in a study of blood T cell repertoires in COVID-19. Profiling relied on immunoSEQ multiplex PCR, and the TCRdb table lists in-frame clones only, not all of them. The table includes around 310,000 clones, roughly 90% detected once. The sample comprised PBMCs or T cells enriched from blood (not recorded which). Receptors were obtained from a woman between 35 and 50 years old who had recovered from COVID-19.

J is TRBJ2-5 and V is TRBV9; 11 bases map to TRBD1. This CDR3 region has 17 residues. The germline gives CDR1 SGDLS, CDR2 YYNGEE. Trimming at V came to 0 bases and at J to 5 bases, leaving 9 bases not matched to a gene. This chain's CDR3 is CASSVASQGQGGETQYF. DNA for the CDR3: TGTGCCAGCAGCGTAGCGTCTCAGGGACAGGGGGGCGAGACCCAGTACTTC.

The rearrangement links TRBV18 to TRBJ2-7; D is possibly TRBD1 (5 bases). Germline CDR1 reads KGHSH; CDR2 reads LQKENI. V lost 0 bases and J lost 2, with 8 bases in between. CDR3 length: 14 amino acids. Here the CDR3 reads CASSPPDRTYEQYF. The CDR3, as DNA: TGTGCCAGCTCACCACCTGACAGAACCTACGAGCAGTACTTC.

This rearrangement joins TRBV7-9 to TRBJ2-7, with TRBD2 as a possible D gene (5 bases). The CDR3 length is 13 residues. V lost 5 bases to trimming and J lost 1 base, with 9 bases between them. Germline V CDR1 and CDR2: SEHNR, FQNEAQ (reference sequence). This CDR3 is CASSQRGSYEQYF. The DNA of the CDR3 is TGTGCCAGCAGCCAGCGAGGGTCCTACGAGCAGTACTTC.

On this clone: The same CDR3 also results from other DNA sequences found in this sample. This chain connects TRBV29-1 to TRBJ1-5, with 9 bases fitting TRBD1. This CDR3 spans 13 amino acids. Germline V gene data show CDR1 as SQVTM and CDR2 as ANQGSEA. The junction had 4 bases not matched to a gene; V was cut back by 3 bases and J by 7 bases. CDR3 sequence (DNA): TGCAGCGTTGAGGGACAGGGTGGCCAGCCCCAGCATTTT. As protein: CSVEGQGGQPQHF.

The V and J genes are TRBV4-1 and TRBJ1-5; the match to TRBD1 covers 7 bases. Germline CDR1 is MGHRA and CDR2 is YSYEKL. This CDR3 is built from 14 residues. V lost 4 bases to trimming and J lost 4 bases; unmatched junction nucleotides: 4. In DNA form, the CDR3 reads TGCGCCAGCAGCCGGACAGGCGGGAATCAGCCCCAGCATTTT. This sequence encodes CASSRTGGNQPQHF.

The J gene is TRBJ2-5, the V gene TRBV19; TRBD2 is a possible D gene (5 bases). V shed 6 bases and J shed 2 bases, with 13 bases lying between them. This CDR3 spans 14 amino acids. CDR1 LNHDA and CDR2 SQIVND come from the germline V gene (reference sequence). The CDR3 bases are TGTGCCAGTAGCCTCGCGAGGGCTCAAGAGACCCAGTACTTC. It is translated as CASSLARAQETQYF.

This chain joins TRBV6-2 or TRBV6-3 and TRBJ2-1; the match to TRBD1 covers 8 bases. The CDR3 spans 16 residues. The junction had 6 bases not matched to a gene; V was cut back by 0 bases and J by 5 bases. Germline V gene data show CDR1 as MNHEY and CDR2 as SVGEGT. The CDR3 DNA reads TGTGCCAGCAGTTACTCCGCGACAGGGGAGGACAATGAGCAGTTCTTC. Amino acid sequence: CASSYSATGEDNEQFF.

Comments on this clone: Within the sample, other DNA sequences also encode this same CDR3. The chain is built from TRBV9 and TRBJ2-5; 9 bases fit TRBD2. Per germline, CDR1 SGDLS and CDR2 YYNGEE. This CDR3 is 15 amino acids long. V was clipped by 3 bases and J by 2 bases; unmatched bases: 5. CDR3 nucleotide sequence: TGTGCCAGCAGCGGTAGCGGGAGACCACAAGAGACCCAGTACTTC. Encoded protein: CASSGSGRPQETQYF.

This chain connects TRBV27 to TRBJ2-7, with a weak D call TRBD1 (6 bases). The CDR3 sequence is 14 residues long. With 5 bases removed from V and 4 bases from J, the gap between germline ends came to 15 bases. From germline, CDR1 is MNHEY and CDR2 SMNVEV (reference sequence). This CDR3 is CASSVTGQRYEQYF. CDR3 sequence (DNA): TGTGCCAGCAGTGTCACAGGGCAGAGGTACGAGCAGTACTTC.

The chain joins TRBV18 to TRBJ1-1, with 9 nucleotides matching TRBD1. CDR3 size: 17 residues. Germline CDR1 KGHSH, CDR2 LQKENI. V was pared by 5 bases and J by 5 bases, with 15 bases of the junction left unmatched. The chain's CDR3 is CASSSISVGQGPTEAFF. The DNA for the CDR3 is TGTGCCAGCTCATCTATCTCGGTGGGACAGGGCCCTACTGAAGCTTTCTTT.

The chain carries TRBV18 and TRBJ2-3; TRBD1 aligns across 8 bases. CDR3 length: 16 residues. CDR1 is KGHSH, CDR2 LQKENI, per germline. V trimming: 3 bases; J trimming: 2 bases; junction bases outside the gene matches: 7. CDR3 sequence: CASSPGGQGHTDTQYF. The DNA for the CDR3 is TGTGCCAGCTCACCGGGAGGACAGGGACACACAGATACGCAGTATTTT.

This clone was picked up one time. The rearrangement links TRBV7-9 to TRBJ1-2; 9 nucleotides align to TRBD1. Looked up from germline, CDR1 is SEHNR and CDR2 is FQNEAQ (reference sequence). The trim removed 4 bases at V and 2 bases at J, leaving 5 bases unmatched. This CDR3 has 15 amino acids. CDR3 amino acids: CASSSPGQGNYGYTF. In DNA, the CDR3 is TGTGCCAGCAGCTCGCCGGGACAGGGCAACTATGGCTACACCTTC. The complete variable domain, with remaining parts taken from reference TRBV7-9 and TRBJ1-2, reads DTGVSQNPRHKITKRGQNVTFRCDPISEHNRLYWYRQTLGQGPEFLTYFQNEAQLEKSRLLSDRFSAERPKGSFSTLEIQRTEQGDSAMYLCASSSPGQGNYGYTFGSGTRLTVV.

The CDR3 loop reads CASRTSGGTYEQYF. CDR3 nucleotide sequence: TGTGCCAGCAGGACTAGCGGGGGGACTTACGAGCAGTACTTC. The chain recombines TRBV2 with TRBJ2-7, with 13 bases fitting TRBD2. CDR1 is SNHLY and CDR2 is FYNNEI in the germline V gene. Trimming cost V 6 bases and J 4 bases; bases outside gene matches: 3. This CDR3 has 14 amino acids. The full variable domain, its missing parts supplied by reference TRBV2 and TRBJ2-7, is EPEVTQTPSHQVTQMGQEVILRCVPISNHLYFYWYRQILGQKVEFLVSFYNNEISEKSEIFDDQFSVERPDGSNFTLKIRSTKLEDSAMYFCASRTSGGTYEQYFGPGTRLTVT.

The rearrangement joins TRBV7-9 to TRBJ1-2, with D maybe TRBD1 (5 bases). The CDR3 is made up of 15 amino acids. V was trimmed by 2 bases and J by 3 bases, leaving 13 bases between them. Germline CDR1 reads SEHNR; CDR2 reads FQNEAQ (reference sequence). This CDR3 is CASSLSHRLDYGYTF. CDR3 sequence (DNA): TGTGCCAGCAGCTTATCCCACAGGCTTGACTATGGCTACACCTTC.

The DNA for the CDR3 is TGTGCCAGCAGCTTGGACGCAGGGAGCACAGATACGCAGTATTTT. This encodes CASSLDAGSTDTQYF. V usage is TRBV5-4 and J usage is TRBJ2-3; D possibly corresponds to TRBD1 (5 bases). Germline V lookup: CDR1 SGHNT, CDR2 YYREEE (reference sequence). Trimming took off 0 bases at V and 0 bases at J, with 8 bases between the two ends. The CDR3 totals 15 residues.

The rearrangement joins TRBV9 to TRBJ2-3; D call uncertain. The V and J ends lost 2 bases and 1 base respectively, with 8 bases between them. Germline V gives CDR1 SGDLS, CDR2 YYNGEE. CDR3 length equals 14 residues. The CDR3 sequence: CASSVRLGTDTQYF. For the CDR3, the DNA is TGTGCCAGCAGCGTTCGACTTGGCACAGATACGCAGTATTTT.

The chain employs TRBV7-2 and TRBJ2-7; D not resolved. V was clipped by 3 bases and J by 9 bases, with 12 bases between them. The CDR3 contains 12 residues. CDR1 is SGHTA and CDR2 is FQGNSA in the germline V gene. The CDR3 loop is CASSFPPARQYF. Written as DNA, the CDR3 is TGTGCCAGCAGCTTCCCCCCCGCGAGGCAGTACTTC. The whole variable domain, filled in from reference TRBV7-2 and TRBJ2-7, reads GAGVSQSPSNKVTEKGKDVELRCDPISGHTALYWYRQSLGQGLEFLIYFQGNSAPDKSGLPSDRFSAERTGGSVSTLTIQRTQQEDSAVYLCASSFPPARQYFGPGTRLTVT.

The chain couples TRBV19 to TRBJ1-3, with D perhaps matching TRBD1 (5 bases). Germline CDR1 is LNHDA and CDR2 is SQIVND (reference sequence). V was clipped by 3 bases and J by 4 bases, with 19 bases between them. This CDR3 is built from 17 residues. Here the CDR3 DNA reads TGTGCCAGTAGTATGGCATCGGGGGACTCGACAGGAAACACCATATATTTT. As protein: CASSMASGDSTGNTIYF. Supplemented by reference TRBV19 and TRBJ1-3, the full variable domain reads DGGITQSPKYLFRKEGQNVTLSCEQNLNHDAMYWYRQDPGQGLRLIYYSQIVNDFQKGDIAEGYSVSREKKESFPLTVTSAQKNPTAFYLCASSMASGDSTGNTIYFGEGSWLTVV.

This clone was counted once. The rearrangement joins TRBV2 to TRBJ1-3; D is uncertain. CDR3 size: 14 residues. Per germline, CDR1 SNHLY and CDR2 FYNNEI. V was clipped by 8 bases and J by 0 bases, with 11 bases between them. Here the CDR3 DNA reads TGTGCCAGCGCACGACTGAGCTCTGGAAACACCATATATTTT. Translated, it gives CASARLSSGNTIYF.

V is TRBV4-3 and J is TRBJ2-1; 7 bases are shared with TRBD2. CDR1 and CDR2 (germline): LGHNA, YSLEER. This CDR3 comprises 18 residues. Trimming at V came to 4 bases and at J to 0 bases, leaving 12 bases not matched to a gene. DNA of the CDR3: TGCGCCAGCAGCCGTGCCCCACTAGCGCAAAGCTCCTACAATGAGCAGTTCTTC. Residues: CASSRAPLAQSSYNEQFF.

The V and J genes are TRBV25-1 and TRBJ2-3, with D perhaps TRBD1 (6 bases). Germline assignment: CDR1 MGHDK and CDR2 SYGVNS. The CDR3 sequence is 16 residues long. Between the trimmed V and J ends, which lost 1 base and 2 bases, there was a span of 13 bases. CDR3 in DNA: TGTGCCAGCAGTGAATTTTTAGCAGGGGACACAGATACGCAGTATTTT. Protein sequence: CASSEFLAGDTDTQYF.

The chain has TRBV19 and TRBJ2-7; D perhaps matches TRBD1 (5 bases). Germline V gene data show CDR1 as LNHDA and CDR2 as SQIVND (reference sequence). Trimming stripped 0 bases from V and 3 bases from J, with 12 bases between. The CDR3 has 15 amino acids. CDR3 DNA: TGTGCCAGTAGTATAGATAGTCAACAGGTCTACGAGCAGTACTTC. Protein sequence: CASSIDSQQVYEQYF.

This chain connects TRBV11-3 to TRBJ2-2; 9 bases line up with TRBD2. This CDR3 comprises 18 residues. V shed 5 bases, J shed 4 bases, and the junction held 14 bases outside the gene matches. The germline gives CDR1 SGHNT, CDR2 YENEEA. The chain's CDR3 is CASSPSPWAGGSTGELFF. DNA for the CDR3: TGTGCCAGCAGCCCCTCTCCCTGGGCGGGAGGGTCCACCGGGGAGCTGTTTTTT.

V usage is TRBV29-1 and J usage is TRBJ2-3, with 9 bases aligning to TRBD1. The germline V gene encodes CDR1 SQVTM and CDR2 ANQGSEA. The CDR3 runs to 13 residues. Germline trimming cut 7 bases from V and 3 bases from J; bases unmatched to any gene: 5. CDR3 bases: TGCAGCGCTTCGACAGGGGGAACAGATACGCAGTATTTT. Its translation: CSASTGGTDTQYF.

CDR3 bases: TGTGCCAGGGGACAAAAGGGATTAAGGGTATGGACTGAAGCTTTCTTT. Translated: CARGQKGLRVWTEAFF. The chain joins TRBV25-1 to TRBJ1-1; weak D call: TRBD1 (6 bases). Per the germline V gene, CDR1 is MGHDK and CDR2 is SYGVNS. This CDR3 has 16 amino acids. The germline V and J ends were trimmed by 9 bases and 5 bases, with 25 bases remaining between them.

This clone came up once. The rearrangement joins TRBV5-1 to TRBJ2-2; D is ambiguous. The V gene lost 4 bases and the J gene lost 1 base, with 11 bases spanning the gap. Germline CDR1 is SGHRS and CDR2 is YFSETQ. The CDR3 loop spans 15 amino acids. In nucleotides, the CDR3 is TGCGCCAGCAGCCATGGAGACGGGAACACCGGGGAGCTGTTTTTT. Its translation is CASSHGDGNTGELFF.

This chain connects TRBV7-8 to TRBJ2-1; 11 nucleotides match TRBD2. The CDR3 is 16 amino acids. Germline CDR1 reads SGHVS; CDR2 reads FQNEAQ. J lost 1 base, V lost 4 bases, and 3 bases had no gene match. DNA for the CDR3: TGTGCCAGCAGCTCCTTAGCGGGAGGGTCCTACAATGAGCAGTTCTTC. It translates to CASSSLAGGSYNEQFF.

The V and J genes are TRBV6-5 and TRBJ2-7; D is unclear. V was clipped by 3 bases and J by 4 bases, with 10 bases between them. Germline values: CDR1 MNHEY, CDR2 SVGAGI. This CDR3 comprises 13 residues. CDR3 bases: TGTGCCAGCAGTTATGAACAGTCGTACGAGCAGTACTTC. Residues: CASSYEQSYEQYF.

This clone was counted once. This sequence joins TRBV3-1 (or the pseudogene TRBV3-2) and TRBJ1-1, with TRBD1 as a possible D gene (5 bases). CDR1 is LGHDT, CDR2 YNNKEL, per germline (reference sequence). The germline V and J ends were trimmed by 0 bases and 3 bases, with 14 bases remaining between them. The CDR3 runs to 16 residues. CDR3 protein: CASSQEARGSDTEAFF. CDR3 DNA: TGTGCCAGCAGCCAAGAGGCAAGGGGTTCGGACACTGAAGCTTTCTTT.

The V call is TRBV7-9, the J call TRBJ1-1, with TRBD1 matching 7 bases. Germline-derived CDR1 and CDR2 are SEHNR and FQNEAQ (reference sequence). Trimming removed 4 bases from V and 5 bases from J; junction bases left unmatched: 4. The CDR3 has 13 residues. CDR3 in amino acids: CASSSGTVTEAFF. As DNA, the CDR3 is TGTGCCAGCAGCTCCGGGACAGTTACTGAAGCTTTCTTT.

This clone occurred a few times. The rearrangement links TRBV10-3 to TRBJ2-2; 9 bases match TRBD2. Germline V gene data show CDR1 as ENHRY and CDR2 as SYGVKD. CDR3 length: 15 residues. J lost 3 bases, V lost 6 bases, and 5 bases had no gene match. The CDR3 bases are TGTGCCATCAGGGATAGCGGGAGTGACACCGGGGAGCTGTTTTTT. Its protein product is CAIRDSGSDTGELFF.

The chain combines TRBV29-1 with TRBJ1-2, with D perhaps TRBD1 (6 bases). Germline V gene sequence: CDR1 SQVTM, CDR2 ANQGSEA. V shed 7 bases and J shed 2 bases, with 11 bases lying between them. There are 12 residues in the CDR3. Here the CDR3 reads CSAHRANYGYTF. The CDR3 region has the DNA TGCAGCGCTCACAGGGCCAACTATGGCTACACCTTC.